What follows are 20 T cell receptor beta chains derived from one specimen sequenced in a study of CXCR3-negative and CXCR3-positive naive CD8 T cells. Preparation of TRB cDNA libraries relied on 5' RACE carrying UMI labels. For each CDR3 protein, TCRdb gives one entry from its re-call of the 5' RACE reads, without DNA. Its clone listing holds 150,000 or so distinct CDR3 sequences. Source material: naive CXCR3- CD8+ T cells from blood. Stated subset: CD45RO-CCR7+CD27+CD95- naive CD8+ T cells lacking CXCR3 (TNR3-). These receptors were collected from a human donor in good health. Some clones in this sample may be carry-over from other donors' samples.

The genes are TRBV29-1 and TRBJ2-1; the D call of TRBD2 rests on TCRdb alone, since no DNA is present to check it. CDR3 size: 16 residues. Germline V gene sequence: CDR1 SQVTM, CDR2 ANQGSEA. CDR3 region: CSAAGLDGGSYNEQFF.

The chain couples TRBV5-6 to TRBJ2-3; there is no DNA to check the TCRdb D call of TRBD2. Germline CDR1 reads SGHDT; CDR2 reads YYEEEE. The CDR3 length is 15 residues. The CDR3 sequence is CASSLLGVLTDTQYF.

This chain uses TRBV4-3 with TRBJ2-1; TCRdb's D call of TRBD1 is untestable without DNA. The CDR3 sequence is 18 residues long. Germline V lookup: CDR1 LGHNA, CDR2 YSLEER. CDR3 protein: CASSQDRIALSSYNEQFF.

This chain uses TRBV19 with TRBJ2-1; TCRdb designates TRBD1, a call that cannot be tested without DNA. CDR1 and CDR2 from the germline V gene are LNHDA and SQIVND (reference sequence). The CDR3 length is 17 residues. This chain's CDR3 is CASSLLPGQGKLNEQFF.

The V gene is TRBV4-1, the J gene TRBJ2-5; the TRBD1 assignment by TCRdb is unverifiable without DNA. The CDR3 covers 15 residues. Germline V gives CDR1 MGHRA, CDR2 YSYEKL. The CDR3 loop reads CASSQEGGDQETQYF.

The chain is built from TRBV6-6 and TRBJ2-7; TCRdb calls TRBD2, which cannot be checked without DNA. The CDR3 runs to 13 residues. The germline V gene has CDR1 MNHNY and CDR2 SVGAGI (reference sequence). CDR3 in amino acids: CASRGTAGYEQYF.

CDR3 residues: CASSRSAAYNEQFF. The genes are TRBV19 and TRBJ2-1. This CDR3 region has 14 residues. The germline gives CDR1 LNHDA, CDR2 SQIVND (reference sequence).

The chain employs TRBV29-1 and TRBJ2-7; absent DNA, TCRdb's TRBD1 call cannot be checked. CDR1 is SQVTM, CDR2 ANQGSEA, per germline. This CDR3 region has 14 residues. The CDR3 region is CSVESPDSGYEQYF.

V is TRBV7-8 and J is TRBJ2-3. The CDR3 runs 14 residues. Germline assignment: CDR1 SGHVS and CDR2 FQNEAQ. This CDR3 is CASSFAGFTDTQYF.

This chain uses TRBV19 with TRBJ2-1; TCRdb reports TRBD1, a call that lacks DNA to check it against. Per the germline V gene, CDR1 is LNHDA and CDR2 is SQIVND (reference sequence). This CDR3 is built from 14 residues. This CDR3 reads CASKDRGTHNEQFF.

The chain links TRBV29-1 to TRBJ2-1. The CDR3 is made up of 13 amino acids. Germline V gene lookup returns CDR1 SQVTM and CDR2 ANQGSEA. The CDR3 region is CSVDQLSYNEQFF.

The chain couples TRBV9 to TRBJ1-3. CDR3 length equals 13 residues. Germline CDR1 reads SGDLS; CDR2 reads YYNGEE. The CDR3 sequence is CASSDEQGNTIYF. The complete variable domain, with remaining parts taken from reference TRBV9 and TRBJ1-3, reads DSGVTQTPKHLITATGQRVTLRCSPRSGDLSVYWYQQSLDQGLQFLIQYYNGEERAKGNILERFSAQQFPDLHSELNLSSLELGDSALYFCASSDEQGNTIYFGEGSWLTVV.

The gene calls are TRBV6-4 and TRBJ2-1; TCRdb gives TRBD1 as the D gene, but with no DNA this cannot be confirmed. This CDR3 region has 13 residues. The germline V gene has CDR1 MRHNA and CDR2 SNTAGT. CDR3 sequence: CASSVGDKGEQFF.

V gene TRBV2 combines with J gene TRBJ2-3; TCRdb proposes TRBD1, but this gene call is untestable without DNA. This CDR3 region has 15 residues. The germline CDR1 and CDR2 sequences are SNHLY and FYNNEI. The CDR3: CASSEGDQGKDTQYF.

This CDR3 reads CASSPTGSREQYF. The chain joins TRBV7-2 to TRBJ2-7; TCRdb reports TRBD1, a call that lacks DNA to check it against. This CDR3 is 13 amino acids long. The germline V gene has CDR1 SGHTA and CDR2 FQGNSA. The whole variable domain, filled in from reference TRBV7-2 and TRBJ2-7, reads GAGVSQSPSNKVTEKGKDVELRCDPISGHTALYWYRQSLGQGLEFLIYFQGNSAPDKSGLPSDRFSAERTGGSVSTLTIQRTQQEDSAVYLCASSPTGSREQYFGPGTRLTVT.

This chain uses TRBV20-1 with TRBJ2-5; absent DNA, TCRdb's TRBD1 call cannot be checked. From germline, CDR1 is DFQATT and CDR2 SNEGSKA (reference sequence). This CDR3 comprises 14 residues. The CDR3 reads CSVRPLLMQETQYF.

V and J are TRBV27 and TRBJ2-1. Germline V lookup: CDR1 MNHEY, CDR2 SMNVEV (reference sequence). There are 16 residues in the CDR3. CDR3 in amino acids: CASSLKIDPTYNEQFF.

The chain couples TRBV4-2 to TRBJ1-1; absent DNA, TCRdb's TRBD1 call cannot be checked. CDR1 and CDR2 (germline): LGHNA, YNFKEQ. The CDR3 sequence is 15 residues long. The CDR3 region is CASSQDPGRRTEAFF.

The chain couples TRBV19 to TRBJ1-2; there is no DNA to check the TCRdb D call of TRBD1. The CDR3 is made up of 18 amino acids. From germline, CDR1 is LNHDA and CDR2 SQIVND (reference sequence). The CDR3 loop is CASSMNPRDRGRGSGYTF.

The chain carries TRBV12-3 or TRBV12-4 and TRBJ1-3; there is no DNA to check the TCRdb D call of TRBD1. The CDR3 length is 13 residues. CDR3 sequence: CASSPPAGNTIYF.